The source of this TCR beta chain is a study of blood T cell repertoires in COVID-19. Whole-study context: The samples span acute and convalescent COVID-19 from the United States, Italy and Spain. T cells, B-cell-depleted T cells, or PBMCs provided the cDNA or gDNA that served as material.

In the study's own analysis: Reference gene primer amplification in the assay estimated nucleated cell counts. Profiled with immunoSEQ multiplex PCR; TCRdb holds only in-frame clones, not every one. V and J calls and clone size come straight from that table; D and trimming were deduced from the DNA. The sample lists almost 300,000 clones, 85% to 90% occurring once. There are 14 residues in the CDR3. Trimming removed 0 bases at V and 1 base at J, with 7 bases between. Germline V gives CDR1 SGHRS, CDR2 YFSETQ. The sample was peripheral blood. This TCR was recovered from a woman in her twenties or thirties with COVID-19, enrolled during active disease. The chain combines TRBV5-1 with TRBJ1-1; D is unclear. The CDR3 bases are TGCGCCAGCAGCTTGGCCGGGGAGAACACTGAAGCTTTCTTT. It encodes CASSLAGENTEAFF.